A selection of T cell receptor beta chains follows, all from one sample in a study of blood T cell repertoires in COVID-19. Here immunoSEQ multiplex PCR was the method, and the copy in TCRdb shows in-frame clones only, minus some. This table holds 110,000 to 150,000 clones, 80% to 90% found once. The sample was peripheral blood. Receptor source: a man aged 60 to 69 with active or convalescent COVID-19. Each CDR3 is given with its conserved first and last residue. D genes are given only for firm matches. Rows may omit the clone size; those that give it use once, few, many or a size class.

v_gene	d_gene	abundance	j_gene	len	CDR3nt	CDR3aa
TRBV5-6	TRBD1	-	TRBJ1-5	15	TGTGCCAGCAGCCTCAGGGGGCTAAGCAATCAGCCCCAGCATTTT	CASSLRGLSNQPQHF
TRBV25-1	TRBD1	-	TRBJ1-1	14	TGTGCCAGCAGCCGACAGGGCCCGTACACTGAAGCTTTCTTT	CASSRQGPYTEAFF
TRBV5-1	-	-	TRBJ2-1	13	TGCGCCAGCAGCCAAATAAGGCAGGGTGAGCAGTTCTTC	CASSQIRQGEQFF
TRBV9	TRBD1	once	TRBJ2-5	13	TGTGCCAGCAGCACGACAGGGCCGGAGACCCAGTACTTC	CASSTTGPETQYF
TRBV6-5	-	once	TRBJ2-7	12	TGTGCCTCCGAGAAGGGGTCCTACGAGCAGTACTTC	CASEKGSYEQYF
TRBV7-2	TRBD1	once	TRBJ2-7	15	TGTGCCAGCAGCTTAGTTGGGACAGGGCCCTACGAGCAGTACTTC	CASSLVGTGPYEQYF
TRBV12-3/TRBV12-4	TRBD1	-	TRBJ1-5	13	TGTGCCAGCAGCCAACAGGGGGGTCAGCCCCAGCATTTT	CASSQQGGQPQHF
TRBV28	-	-	TRBJ2-7	15	TGTGCCAGCACCCTCAAGGGGGTCTCTTCCTACGAGCAGTACTTC	CASTLKGVSSYEQYF
TRBV6-7	-	-	TRBJ1-5	18	TGTGCCAGCAGTCCTCAGGGGTTCCCTCCGTATAGCAATCAGCCCCAGCATTTT	CASSPQGFPPYSNQPQHF
TRBV6-2/TRBV6-3	-	-	TRBJ2-5	13	TGTGCCAGCAGTGGCACTATGATAGAGACCCAGTACTTC	CASSGTMIETQYF
TRBV2	TRBD2	-	TRBJ2-1	13	TGTGCCAGCAGAGGACTAGCGGGAGGGGAGCAGTTCTTC	CASRGLAGGEQFF
TRBV29-1	-	-	TRBJ1-1	14	TGCAGCGTTGAAGATCGCCAGGGGCACACTGAAGCTTTCTTT	CSVEDRQGHTEAFF
TRBV18	-	-	TRBJ2-1	14	TGTGCCAGCTCACCGGGGGCGGGCCTCAATGAGCAGTTCTTC	CASSPGAGLNEQFF
TRBV19	-	-	TRBJ1-2	16	TGTGCCAGTAGTATAGGCCCCTCGTATGCAGAGGATGGCTACACCTTC	CASSIGPSYAEDGYTF
TRBV19	-	-	TRBJ1-3	17	TGTGCCAGTAGTATAGATCGCGACAGGCCCTCGGGAAACACCATATATTTT	CASSIDRDRPSGNTIYF
TRBV30	TRBD2	-	TRBJ2-3	13	TGTGCCTCAAAGCGGGGGGAGACAGATACGCAGTATTTT	CASKRGETDTQYF
TRBV7-9	-	few	TRBJ2-7	15	TGTGCCAGCAGCTTAGTTTCTACTAGCCGCTACGAGCAGTACTTC	CASSLVSTSRYEQYF
TRBV20-1	-	-	TRBJ1-2	11	TGCAGTGCTAGCGGGGGGTATGGCTACACCTTC	CSASGGYGYTF
TRBV12-3/TRBV12-4	-	-	TRBJ2-3	13	TGTGCCAGCAGTTTGCGAGGGACAGATACGCAGTATTTT	CASSLRGTDTQYF
TRBV4-1	TRBD1	-	TRBJ2-2	16	TGCGCCAGCAGCAGGTCGCCAGGGGGCTTCGCCGGGGAGCTGTTTTTT	CASSRSPGGFAGELFF
TRBV5-4	TRBD1	-	TRBJ2-5	13	TGTGCCAGCAGCCAACCGGGACAGCAGACCCAGTACTTC	CASSQPGQQTQYF
TRBV3-1/TRBV3-2	TRBD2	once	TRBJ2-1	14	TGTGCCAGCAGCGGGATAGCGGGAGCGGATGAGCAGTTCTTC	CASSGIAGADEQFF
TRBV24-1	-	-	TRBJ1-6	16	TGTGCCACCAGTGATTCATCCATCGGCTATAATTCACCCCTCCACTTT	CATSDSSIGYNSPLHF
TRBV6-1	-	-	TRBJ2-2	16	TGTGCCAGCAGTGAAGCCGGGGGGCTGGGGACCGGGGAGCTGTTTTTT	CASSEAGGLGTGELFF
TRBV7-3	-	-	TRBJ2-2	17	TGTGCCAGCAGCCCGACTTCCTTTGGAGGCTACACCGGGGAGCTGTTTTTT	CASSPTSFGGYTGELFF
TRBV28	-	-	TRBJ1-2	17	TGTGCCAGCAGTCCAAACCTCTCACCTAGGGGGACCCATGGCTACACCTTC	CASSPNLSPRGTHGYTF
TRBV18	TRBD1	-	TRBJ2-4	15	TGTGCCAGCTCACCGCTGGGACAGGGAGGAAACATTCAGTACTTC	CASSPLGQGGNIQYF
TRBV11-3	-	-	TRBJ1-5	16	TGTGCCAGCAGCCTATACAGGGCTTATAGCAATCAGCCCCAGCATTTT	CASSLYRAYSNQPQHF
TRBV18	TRBD1	-	TRBJ1-6	17	TGTGCCAGCTCACCGACAATGGGACAGACGGGAAATTCACCCCTCCACTTT	CASSPTMGQTGNSPLHF
TRBV11-2	TRBD1	-	TRBJ1-1	15	TGTGCCAGCAGCTTAGAAGGCAGGGACAGCACTGAAGCTTTCTTT	CASSLEGRDSTEAFF
TRBV7-9	-	-	TRBJ2-1	12	TGTGCCAGCAGCTCCAGGGTGCATGAGCAGTTCTTC	CASSSRVHEQFF
TRBV6-1	TRBD1	-	TRBJ1-1	15	TGTGCCAGCAGTGATAGGACAGGGTCGGAAACTGAAGCTTTCTTT	CASSDRTGSETEAFF
TRBV28	-	-	TRBJ1-2	12	TGTGCCAGCAGCCAGGGGACCTATGGCTACACCTTC	CASSQGTYGYTF
TRBV5-1	-	-	TRBJ2-7	15	TGCGCCAGCAGCTTGGGTCAGGGTCACTCCTACGAGCAGTACTTC	CASSLGQGHSYEQYF
TRBV5-1	TRBD2	-	TRBJ2-1	16	TGCGCCAGCAGCCGGGTTAGCGGGGGAGATCACAATGAGCAGTTCTTC	CASSRVSGGDHNEQFF
TRBV14	-	-	TRBJ2-5	14	TGTGCCAGCAGCCAAGATTTGCGTCAAGAGACCCAGTACTTC	CASSQDLRQETQYF